Sequencing of this T cell receptor (beta chain) was carried out in a study of blood T cell repertoires in COVID-19. In the source study's methods: Reference gene primers were amplified, and this amplification served to estimate nucleated cell counts. The assay was immunoSEQ multiplex PCR, and TCRdb's table has in-frame clones only and misses some. That table furnishes V, J and clone size, whereas the DNA furnished D and trimming. This repertoire shows 400,000 or so clones, around nine tenths found once; its top ten account for about 2.9%. Sequenced input: peripheral blood. The sequence came from a human donor in a cohort sampled during active COVID-19.

CDR3 DNA: TGTGCCAGCAGCCTCGGGACAGGGGTGAATGAGCAGTTCTTC. Protein: CASSLGTGVNEQFF. J is TRBJ2-1 and V is TRBV7-9, with 10 bases matching TRBD1. Germline CDR1 is SEHNR and CDR2 is FQNEAQ (reference sequence). The CDR3 is 14 amino acids. V trimming: 5 bases; J trimming: 7 bases; junction bases outside the gene matches: 5.